This T cell receptor (beta chain) was documented in a study of shared clonotypes between healthy human individuals. The study's findings and limits: Having only a few donors restricted how much genetic and exposure-history diversity was captured.

The CDR3 is 15 residues long. The V gene's germline CDR1 is SGHNT and CDR2 YYREEE (reference sequence). V was cut by 4 bases and J by 4 bases, with 16 bases left in between. Researchers ran the assay at a deep level. The authors loaded about 200 ng DNA, 30,000 to 35,000 T cell genomes, into sorted-subset replicate PCRs. Method: immunoSEQ multiplex PCR; TCRdb's copy keeps in-frame clones and lacks some. The sample has some 1,100,000 clones; around 78% are singletons. Concerning this clone itself: Its antigen remains unknown.

The source is a young man in good health. Some clones in this sample may be carry-over from other donors' samples. Sequencing used memory CD4+ T cells from PBMCs. Subset in this sample: CD45RA-negative fraction. This chain links TRBV5-4 with TRBJ2-3; D possibly uses TRBD1 or TRBD2 (5 bases each). The CDR3 loop is CASSRGAWTSDTQYF. The CDR3 DNA reads as TGTGCCAGCAGCCGAGGGGCGTGGACGTCAGATACGCAGTATTTT.